This is a list of T cell receptor beta chains from one sample in a study of T cells in tuberculosis. The assay was immunoSEQ multiplex PCR, and TCRdb's table has in-frame clones only and misses some. The sample contains 80,000 to 90,000 clones, approximately 91% of which appear only once. Source material: CD1b-GMM tetramer-negative cells sorted from PBMCs. These receptors originate from an adult woman with latent tuberculosis. CDR3s include the opening cysteine and the closing phenylalanine or tryptophan. The D gene is left open where the match is weak. Some rows have no size entry. The others give once, few or many, or a class for an expanded clone.

V gene	clone size	D gene	J gene	CDR3 length	CDR3 DNA	CDR3 protein
TRBV6-1	-	TRBD1	TRBJ1-1	12	TGTGCCAGCAGTCTACGACAGGGTTCGACTTTCTTT	CASSLRQGSTFF
TRBV7-2	once	-	TRBJ2-1	15	TGTGCCAGCAGCTTAGCTAGGAGCTCCTACAATGAGCAGTTCTTC	CASSLARSSYNEQFF
TRBV6-5	-	TRBD1	TRBJ1-5	15	TGTGCCAGCTCCCTGGGACAGACCAGCAATCAGCCCCAGCATTTT	CASSLGQTSNQPQHF
TRBV7-8	once	TRBD1	TRBJ1-6	14	TGTGCCAGCAGCTTCAGGGACAGGGTTTCACCCCTCCACTTT	CASSFRDRVSPLHF
TRBV5-1	-	TRBD2	TRBJ2-5	15	TGCGCCAGCACCGATAGCGGGGGGCCGGAAGAGACCCAGTACTTC	CASTDSGGPEETQYF
TRBV7-9	-	-	TRBJ1-1	12	TGTGCCAGCAGCTTTTACCCGGAGAGGGCTTTCTTT	CASSFYPERAFF
TRBV10-3	-	-	TRBJ1-2	12	TGTGCCATCAGTGGGGGGGACCATGGCTACACCTTC	CAISGGDHGYTF
TRBV11-2	few	-	TRBJ1-1	14	TGTGCCAGCAGCTTGGCGGGGGCGCGGACTGAAGCTTTCTTT	CASSLAGARTEAFF
TRBV2	-	-	TRBJ2-7	12	TGTGCCAGCATCGGGGGGCTCAACGAGCAGTACTTC	CASIGGLNEQYF
TRBV7-9	-	TRBD1	TRBJ2-5	16	TGTGCCAGCAGCAGCTCAGGGGGCGGATTCCAAGAGACCCAGTACTTC	CASSSSGGGFQETQYF
TRBV11-3	-	TRBD1	TRBJ2-5	12	TGTGCCAGCAGCCGTACAGGGGGTGCCCAGTACTTC	CASSRTGGAQYF
TRBV5-6	-	TRBD1	TRBJ1-3	15	TGTGCCAGCAGCCTGACAGGGTTGTCTGGAAACACCATATATTTT	CASSLTGLSGNTIYF
TRBV19	once	TRBD2	TRBJ2-2	17	TGTGCCAGTAGTATCCCCCGCGTAGCGGGGAACACCGGGGAGCTGTTTTTT	CASSIPRVAGNTGELFF
TRBV25-1	-	-	TRBJ2-5	15	TGTGCCAGCGCCAAGGGGGGGAGGCCCCCAGAGACCCAGTACTTC	CASAKGGRPPETQYF
TRBV7-2	few	-	TRBJ1-5	13	TGTGCCAGCAGCATCGAGGATCTTCAGCCCCAGCATTTT	CASSIEDLQPQHF
TRBV7-9	-	TRBD1	TRBJ1-5	15	TGTGCCAGCAGCTCCGGGACAGCCAGCAATCAGCCCCAGCATTTT	CASSSGTASNQPQHF
TRBV18	-	-	TRBJ2-5	13	TGTGCCAGCTCACGACAGGCCCAAGAGACCCAGTACTTC	CASSRQAQETQYF
TRBV30	-	-	TRBJ1-1	14	TGTGCCCGGGGTCCTTCTACTATGAACACTGAAGCTTTCTTT	CARGPSTMNTEAFF
TRBV15	-	-	TRBJ1-2	16	TGTGCCACCAGCAAGGGCCCAGGGGCGGATAACTATGGCTACACCTTC	CATSKGPGADNYGYTF
TRBV10-3	once	TRBD1	TRBJ2-5	18	TGTGCCATCAGAGACTCCGGGACAGGGTTTTCCGCGGAGGAGACCCAGTACTTC	CAIRDSGTGFSAEETQYF
TRBV2	once	-	TRBJ1-2	12	TGTGCCAGCACACAGGGAGTACATGGCTACACCTTC	CASTQGVHGYTF
TRBV28	once	-	TRBJ1-1	13	TGTGCCAGCACCCTACTTCTGAACACTGAAGCTTTCTTT	CASTLLLNTEAFF
TRBV27	once	-	TRBJ2-3	15	TGTGCCAGCAGTTTTCTAGCGAAGAGCACAGATACGCAGTATTTT	CASSFLAKSTDTQYF
TRBV6-1	-	-	TRBJ1-6	18	TGTGCCAGCAGTGTGGACACCGGTTTCAGCTCCTATAATTCACCCCTCCACTTT	CASSVDTGFSSYNSPLHF
TRBV18	-	-	TRBJ2-6	16	TGTGCCAGCTCACCGGCCAGGGCGCAAGGGGCCAACGTCCTGACTTTC	CASSPARAQGANVLTF
TRBV5-8	-	-	TRBJ1-2	12	TGTGCCAGCAGGGCGACAGTCTATGGCTACACCTTC	CASRATVYGYTF
TRBV5-6	-	TRBD1	TRBJ2-7	16	TGTGCCAGCACCACTCTCCACAGGGGGCTAGGTTACGAGCAGTACTTC	CASTTLHRGLGYEQYF
TRBV15	once	TRBD1	TRBJ2-2	14	TGTGCCACCAGCAGGGACAGGGTTACCGGGGAGCTGTTTTTT	CATSRDRVTGELFF
TRBV5-1	-	-	TRBJ2-1	13	TGCGCCAGCATGGGAGGGGGCTACAATGAGCAGTTCTTC	CASMGGGYNEQFF
TRBV11-2	-	-	TRBJ1-4	14	TGTGCCAGCAGCTCGACTGTAAAGGGGATAAAAACGTTTTTT	CASSSTVKGIKTFF